A selection of T cell receptor beta chains follows, all from one sample in a study of blood T cell repertoires in COVID-19. The repertoire was sequenced with immunoSEQ multiplex PCR; TCRdb's copy has only in-frame clones and lacks some. The repertoire holds tens of thousands of clones, with 90% as singletons. The sequenced sample consisted of peripheral blood. The receptors shown here come from an elderly woman with acute or convalescent COVID-19. Each CDR3 is given with its conserved first and last residue. A D gene is named only where the DNA matches it firmly. Size tells how often a clone was seen (once, few, many) or the class of an expanded clone, and some rows leave it out.

V,size,length,J,D,DNA,CDR3
TRBV30,NA,15,TRBJ2-4,TRBD2,TGTGCCTGGAGTGTGGGAGGGTTAGCCAAAAACATTCAGTACTTC,CAWSVGGLAKNIQYF
TRBV9,NA,16,TRBJ1-4,TRBD1,TGTGCCAGCAGCGTAGGGGTAGGGGGCGGGCAGGAAAAACTGTTTTTT,CASSVGVGGGQEKLFF
TRBV29-1,NA,17,TRBJ1-2,TRBD1,TGCAGCGTTGACGATTTCATAGGAGGGGGCGCGTCTTATGGCTACACCTTC,CSVDDFIGGGASYGYTF
TRBV14,once,13,TRBJ2-6,NA,TGTGCCAGACAGGGCCCCGGGGCCAACGTCCTGACTTTC,CARQGPGANVLTF
TRBV12-5,NA,14,TRBJ2-1,TRBD1,TGTGCTAGCGCGCCGGGACAGGGCTACAATGAGCAGTTCTTC,CASAPGQGYNEQFF
TRBV12-3/TRBV12-4,NA,12,TRBJ2-7,NA,TGTGCCAGCAGTCGGGATTTCTACGAGCAGTACTTC,CASSRDFYEQYF
TRBV7-9,NA,15,TRBJ2-5,NA,TGTGCCAGCAGGGGCGAAATAGATTTCGGAGAGACCCAGTACTTC,CASRGEIDFGETQYF
TRBV5-4,NA,14,TRBJ2-7,NA,TGTGCCAGCAGCATACCAGGACAGTCAAGGCAGCAGTACTTC,CASSIPGQSRQQYF
TRBV6-2/TRBV6-3,NA,17,TRBJ1-5,TRBD1,TGTGCCAGCAGTTACTTTGGCAGGGGGCTCAGCAATCAGCCCCAGCATTTT,CASSYFGRGLSNQPQHF
TRBV18,NA,15,TRBJ1-6,NA,TGTGCCAGCTCACCAGTTTCAGGGGTTAATTCACCCCTCCACTTT,CASSPVSGVNSPLHF
TRBV7-2,NA,12,TRBJ1-2,TRBD1,TGTGCCAGCAGCCCCCGACAGGGTGGCTACACCTTC,CASSPRQGGYTF
TRBV19,NA,15,TRBJ1-1,TRBD1,TGTGCCAGTACCCAAACCGGGACAGCGAACACTGAAGCTTTCTTT,CASTQTGTANTEAFF
TRBV24-1,NA,18,TRBJ2-2,TRBD2,TGTGCCACCAGAAAAGAAAAGCGGGAGTTGGGTGACACCGGGGAGCTGTTTTTT,CATRKEKRELGDTGELFF
TRBV30,NA,13,TRBJ1-1,NA,TGTGCCTGGAGTGTACAGGAGAACACTGAAGCTTTCTTT,CAWSVQENTEAFF
TRBV25-1,NA,14,TRBJ1-1,NA,TGTGCCAGCAGTGAAACAGGACGCAACACTGAAGCTTTCTTT,CASSETGRNTEAFF
TRBV25-1,NA,18,TRBJ2-2,TRBD2,TGTGCCAGCAGTGAATGGGGTAGCGGGAGGGAGAACACCGGGGAGCTGTTTTTT,CASSEWGSGRENTGELFF
TRBV30,NA,12,TRBJ2-5,NA,TGTGCCTGGAATCAGGGTATGGAGACCCAGTACTTC,CAWNQGMETQYF
TRBV5-1,NA,15,TRBJ2-5,TRBD2,TGCGCCAGCAGCTGGGCGGCTAGCGGGAGAGAGACCCAGTACTTC,CASSWAASGRETQYF
TRBV7-2,NA,14,TRBJ2-2,NA,TGTGCCAGCAGCTTTTTTGAGGATACCGGGGAGCTGTTTTTT,CASSFFEDTGELFF
TRBV5-4,NA,17,TRBJ2-4,TRBD1,TGTGCCAGCAGCTTGGAGGGACAGGGGGCCGCCAAAAACATTCAGTACTTC,CASSLEGQGAAKNIQYF
TRBV12-3/TRBV12-4,NA,12,TRBJ2-1,NA,TGTGCCAGCAGCCCAATGAGCGATGAGCAGTTCTTC,CASSPMSDEQFF
TRBV30,NA,11,TRBJ1-1,NA,TGTGCCTGGAGCCGGACAGAAGAAGCTTTCTTT,CAWSRTEEAFF
TRBV7-7,NA,15,TRBJ2-1,TRBD2,TGTGCCAGCAGCTTAGGGAGTAGCGGGAGGGATGAGCAGTTCTTC,CASSLGSSGRDEQFF
TRBV14,NA,16,TRBJ1-3,TRBD1,TGTGCCAGCAGCCAGCGAACAGGGGGCTCTGGAAACACCATATATTTT,CASSQRTGGSGNTIYF
TRBV18,NA,13,TRBJ2-7,NA,TGTGCCAGCTCATTTGGCAGGTCCTACGAGCAGTACTTC,CASSFGRSYEQYF
TRBV27,NA,16,TRBJ2-2,NA,TGTGCCAGCAGTTTATTGTCAGGGGCCAAAACCGGGGAGCTGTTTTTT,CASSLLSGAKTGELFF
TRBV7-9,NA,14,TRBJ2-1,TRBD1,TGTGCCAGCAGCTTAGAGGGGGCAGGGAATGAGCAGTTCTTC,CASSLEGAGNEQFF
TRBV18,NA,16,TRBJ2-1,TRBD2,TGTGCCAGCTCACCTCGGAGGACTAGCGGGACCGTTGAGCAGTTCTTC,CASSPRRTSGTVEQFF
TRBV14,NA,17,TRBJ1-6,NA,TGTGCCAGCAGCCAACGAAACACAGGGATCTATAATTCACCCCTCCACTTT,CASSQRNTGIYNSPLHF
TRBV7-3,NA,13,TRBJ1-2,TRBD1,TGTGCCAGCAGCTTAGGGCAGGGGGAAGGCTACACCTTC,CASSLGQGEGYTF
TRBV4-1,NA,18,TRBJ2-7,NA,TGCGCCAGCAGCCTTCTTACCTCGAGCGGGCCAAGCTCCTACGAGCAGTACTTC,CASSLLTSSGPSSYEQYF
TRBV5-6,NA,16,TRBJ1-3,NA,TGTGCCAGCAGCTTGGCCCAGGACAGCTCTGGAAACACCATATATTTT,CASSLAQDSSGNTIYF
TRBV7-2,NA,14,TRBJ1-1,NA,TGTGCCAGCAGCCCAGGACAGAGCCACACTGAAGCTTTCTTT,CASSPGQSHTEAFF
TRBV2,NA,15,TRBJ2-1,NA,TGTGCCAGCAGGCGGGACCTTCTGACCTACAATGAGCAGTTCTTC,CASRRDLLTYNEQFF
TRBV7-3,NA,18,TRBJ1-5,TRBD1,TGTGCCAGCAGCTTAAGGGACAGGGGTTTAGCGAGCAATCAGCCCCAGCATTTT,CASSLRDRGLASNQPQHF
TRBV5-4,NA,16,TRBJ2-7,NA,TGTGCCAGCAGCTCCCCATCGGGTAGCGACCTCGGGAAGCAGTACTTC,CASSSPSGSDLGKQYF
TRBV15,NA,16,TRBJ2-1,NA,TGTGCCACCAGCCCCGACAGGTCCGGTTTCGACAATGAGCAGTTCTTC,CATSPDRSGFDNEQFF
TRBV30,NA,18,TRBJ1-3,TRBD1,TGTGCCTGGAGTGACTTGGGGCAGGGGGTCTGGGCGGGAAACACCATATATTTT,CAWSDLGQGVWAGNTIYF
TRBV7-2,NA,16,TRBJ2-7,TRBD2,TGTGCCAGCAGCTTAACTAGCGGGAGGGCCGAAGACGAGCAGTACTTC,CASSLTSGRAEDEQYF
TRBV3-1/TRBV3-2,few,15,TRBJ1-2,TRBD1,TGTGCCAGCAGCCTATTAACGGGACAGGAGAATGGCTACACCTTC,CASSLLTGQENGYTF
TRBV19,once,16,TRBJ1-2,NA,TGTGCCAGTAGTATAAGCGCCCCGGGAAGGAAAAAGGGCTACACCTTC,CASSISAPGRKKGYTF
TRBV4-2,NA,13,TRBJ2-5,NA,TGTGCCAGCAGCCAAGAAGTAGCGGAGACCCAGTACTTC,CASSQEVAETQYF
TRBV9,once,15,TRBJ2-1,NA,TGTGCCAGCCGGGGCGGGACAGAGACTTACAATGAGCAGTTCTTC,CASRGGTETYNEQFF
TRBV6-5,NA,15,TRBJ2-2,NA,TGTGCCAGCAGTTATAGCGGTGCGAACACCGGGGAGCTGTTTTTT,CASSYSGANTGELFF
TRBV3-1/TRBV3-2,NA,15,TRBJ2-1,NA,TGTGCCAGCAGCCAAGTGGCGGACACCTACAATGAGCAGTTCTTC,CASSQVADTYNEQFF
TRBV19,NA,15,TRBJ1-3,NA,TGTGCCAGCCAAGAGGGCGGGAGCTCTGGAAACACCATATATTTT,CASQEGGSSGNTIYF
TRBV27,NA,13,TRBJ1-2,NA,TGTGCCAGCAGTACTGCCGGTAACTATGGCTACACCTTC,CASSTAGNYGYTF